The 6 T cell receptor beta chains below come from one sample, sequenced in a study of read filtering for tumor transcriptome and immune sequencing. Molecular barcoded adaptors covering alpha/delta and beta/gamma chains were used on approximately 400 ng RNA. Each CDR3 protein gets one entry after TCRdb re-called the reads with MiXCR. The sample carries about 14,000 distinct CDR3 sequences, roughly 20% recorded once. The source material was a population of CD138-negative cells sorted from bone marrow. All receptors come from a donor older than 35 with multiple myeloma.

This clonotype was counted ten times or more. The chain recombines TRBV30 with TRBJ2-7; tentatively, D is TRBD1 or TRBD2 (6 bases each). V lost 1 base to trimming and J lost 1 base, with 11 bases between them. CDR1 GTSNPN and CDR2 SVGIG come from the germline V gene (reference sequence). The CDR3 extends over 14 amino acids. The CDR3 nucleotides read TGTGCCTGGAGTGGGGAGGACAGTTCCTACGAGCAGTACTTC. It encodes CAWSGEDSSYEQYF. The entire variable domain, with the rest obtained from reference TRBV30 and TRBJ2-7, is as follows: SQTIHQWPATLVQPVGSPLSLECTVEGTSNPNLYWYRQAAGRGLQLLFYSVGIGQISSEVPQNLSASRPQDRQFILSSKKLLLSDSGFYLCAWSGEDSSYEQYFGPGTRLTVT.

There are a few counts of this clonotype. The V and J genes are TRBV5-1 and TRBJ2-3; TRBD1 matches at 8 bases. CDR1 and CDR2 from the germline V gene are SGHRS and YFSETQ. J lost 4 bases, V lost 4 bases, and 8 bases had no gene match. The length of the CDR3 is 15 residues. CDR3 nucleotide sequence: TGCGCCAGCAGCCCTGGACAGGGCGAGGCAGATACGCAGTATTTT. It is translated as CASSPGQGEADTQYF.

The chain links TRBV11-2 to TRBJ1-1, with 9 bases identical to TRBD1. With V trimmed by 5 bases and J by 4 bases, 5 bases remained unmatched. The CDR3 is 14 residues long. CDR1 and CDR2 from the germline V gene are SGHAT and FQNNGV. CDR3 nucleotides: TGTGCCAGCAGCCTAGGACAGGGGCGCACTGAAGCTTTCTTT. Its translation is CASSLGQGRTEAFF.

This clonotype turned up a few times. The chain carries TRBV6-2 or TRBV6-3 and TRBJ2-2, with 10 bases aligning to TRBD2. There are 15 residues in the CDR3. The germline V gene has CDR1 MNHEY and CDR2 SVGEGT. The J segment lost 3 bases and the V segment lost 6 bases, leaving 4 bases of the junction unmatched. In DNA form, the CDR3 reads TGTGCCAGCAGCCTCGGACTAGCGGACACCGGGGAGCTGTTTTTT. Its translation is CASSLGLADTGELFF.

Points on this clonotype: A far bigger clonotype differs at one base, so this is likely a read error. The chain combines TRBV6-1 with TRBJ2-1; D is unresolved. V was trimmed by 7 bases and J by 13 bases, leaving 14 bases between them. Germline CDR1 is MNHNS and CDR2 is SASEGT. This CDR3 has 11 amino acids. DNA for the CDR3: TGTGCCAGCACCGAGCAAGAGACCCAGTTCTTC. This translates into CASTEQETQFF.

This clonotype was picked up a small number of times. The chain carries TRBV6-1 and TRBJ2-2; maybe TRBD1 (5 bases). The CDR3 length is 14 residues. Per germline, CDR1 MNHNS and CDR2 SASEGT. Deletions cut 5 bases from V and 4 bases from J, with 11 bases between. The CDR3 region is CASSSITGTGELFF. The CDR3 DNA follows: TGTGCCAGCAGTTCTATAACAGGCACCGGGGAGCTGTTTTTT.